Listed below are T cell receptor beta chains from one sample, sequenced in a study of T cell repertoires in cytomegalovirus infection. TCRdb analysed the reads with MiXCR anew, one entry per CDR3 protein. Among over 200,000 distinct CDR3 sequences listed, around 13% were seen once. Input material: PBMCs. The receptors derive from a human donor in good health (CMV status not recorded). Some clones in this sample may be carry-over from other donors' samples. Both conserved end residues are part of each CDR3.

V gene	J gene	CDR3 protein
TRBV7-3	TRBJ1-2	CASSATGGGYGYTF
TRBV20-1	TRBJ2-5	CSARGGEGGQETQYF
TRBV6-2/TRBV6-3	TRBJ2-7	CASNSPGRGPLYEQYF
TRBV12-3/TRBV12-4	TRBJ1-1	CASSRRGGLTEAFF
TRBV4-2	TRBJ2-1	CASSQDARMGEQFF
TRBV19	TRBJ2-5	CATEQGRGETQYF
TRBV10-2	TRBJ1-1	CASRIGPTNTEAFF
TRBV7-9	TRBJ2-7	CASSPTEIGLEQYF
TRBV29-1	TRBJ2-1	CSVWRDPNEQFF
TRBV7-8	TRBJ1-4	CASSLAGRGRKTNEKLFF
TRBV7-9	TRBJ1-1	CASSAGPIDGTEAFF
TRBV10-3	TRBJ2-7	CAISDVRQGAYEQYF
TRBV15	TRBJ2-1	CATTPGLAGMGEQFF
TRBV3-1	TRBJ2-1	CASSQGLAGVGNEQFF
TRBV20-1	TRBJ2-7	CSAPFHSSSYEQYF
TRBV5-4	TRBJ2-2	CASGPPTNTGELFF
TRBV6-2/TRBV6-3	TRBJ2-7	CASSSLPNEQYF
TRBV20-1	TRBJ1-6	CSARTGAGNSPLHF
TRBV5-4	TRBJ2-7	CASSLVSMGEQYF
TRBV7-2	TRBJ2-7	CASSLDPGLAVYEQYF
TRBV29-1	TRBJ2-2	CSVHLIRPGGTGELFF
TRBV6-2/TRBV6-3	TRBJ2-1	CASSYSAEQFF
TRBV27	TRBJ2-1	CASTALGGGEDNEQFF
TRBV25-1	TRBJ1-4	CASSQPLAEIPTNEKLFF
TRBV6-6	TRBJ2-7	CASSYYGGFSYEQYF
TRBV11-1	TRBJ1-2	CASSPTQDYGYTF
TRBV20-1	TRBJ1-5	CSASPDNQPQHF
TRBV6-5	TRBJ2-7	CASSSGVYEQYF
TRBV7-2	TRBJ2-2	CASSWSNTGELFF
TRBV29-1	TRBJ1-1	CSVDRSNTEAFF
TRBV25-1	TRBJ2-7	CASSAGGSVTYEQYF
TRBV10-3	TRBJ2-3	CATRGAGDTDTQYF
TRBV20-1	TRBJ2-5	CSARDPSGETQYF
TRBV5-4	TRBJ1-2	CASSSRTGRNYGYTF
TRBV11-2	TRBJ2-6	CASSLDRAGANVLTF
TRBV28	TRBJ1-2	CASSLRQGANYGYTF
TRBV20-1	TRBJ1-2	CSARDQIISNYGYTF
TRBV29-1	TRBJ1-5	CSAIDRSNQPQHF
TRBV6-5	TRBJ2-5	CASRRDISGSAETQYF
TRBV9	TRBJ1-4	CASSPDRGEKLLF
TRBV7-2	TRBJ1-1	CASSLKFKGGTEAFF
TRBV12-5	TRBJ1-1	CASGLGGQLNTEAFF
TRBV20-1	TRBJ1-2	CSATGRGQGGYTF
TRBV5-1	TRBJ1-5	CANSLTGGGNQPQHF
TRBV6-1	TRBJ2-1	CASTPGVEHNEQFF
TRBV7-8	TRBJ1-2	CASSSLQQMPHTGVGYGYTF
TRBV14	TRBJ2-3	CASSQDRTSGRADTQYF
TRBV7-2	TRBJ1-3	CASSITGGGGNTIYF
TRBV29-1	TRBJ1-1	CSATGMNTEAFF
TRBV11-2	TRBJ2-5	CASSSPYRDQETQYF
TRBV20-1	TRBJ2-6	CSARAGGPGANVLTF
TRBV7-7	TRBJ2-7	CASSLGTGDDYEQYF
TRBV7-3	TRBJ2-1	CASSPNSGRYNEQFF